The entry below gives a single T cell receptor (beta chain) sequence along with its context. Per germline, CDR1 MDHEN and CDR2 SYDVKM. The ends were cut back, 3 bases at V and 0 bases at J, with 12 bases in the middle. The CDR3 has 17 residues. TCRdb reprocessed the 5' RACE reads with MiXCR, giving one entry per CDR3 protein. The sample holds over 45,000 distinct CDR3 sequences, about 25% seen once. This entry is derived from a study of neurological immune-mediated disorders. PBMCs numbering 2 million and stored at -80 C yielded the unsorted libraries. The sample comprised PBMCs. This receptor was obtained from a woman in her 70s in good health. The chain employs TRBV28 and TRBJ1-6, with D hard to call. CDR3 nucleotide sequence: TGTGCCAGCAGTTTCCCCAGGTTCCTCTCCTATAATTCACCCCTCCACTTT. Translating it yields CASSFPRFLSYNSPLHF.